This TCR beta chain was captured by sequencing in a study of T cell responses to AZD1222 COVID-19 vaccine (dated by TCRdb to the early 2020s). In the study overall: A total of 230 to 250 trial participants underwent TCR sequencing, of whom roughly 210 received two doses of AZD1222 and roughly 25 received two doses of the MenACWY control vaccine. Enrollment into the trials was organized by age into subgroups of 18-55, 56-69 and 70-plus years, and those subgroups contained approximately 150, 30 and 60 TCR-sequenced participants, respectively.

Read against the paper, the sample's time point label means: about 28 days (+/-7) after the second vaccine dose. AZD1222 recipients given second doses at about 4 weeks or at about 12 weeks were pooled, since spike-specific TCR depth and breadth were not found to differ between the two schedules. Vaccinee samples came from UK trials COV001 and COV002, including a single-blind randomized controlled phase 2/3 trial of AZD1222 (ChAdOx1 nCoV-19) in healthy adults. Trial participant PBMC samples were collected at day 0 and day 28 after the second dose for TCRbeta chain sequencing. As concerns this clone: Its antigen is still unknown. No base quality information exists; no much larger clone differs at one position.

The CDR3 regions of human TCRbeta chains were subjected to immunosequencing. Per the source publication's procedure: TCRs in the repertoires were compared against a reference library of SARS-CoV-2-specific TCRs that had been generated with the MIRA antigen-specificity platform. Breadth was defined as the fraction of unique TCRs that were SARS-CoV-2-associated, and depth was defined as the fraction of total T cells that were SARS-CoV-2-associated. Each spike-specific TCR was assigned to its reactive spike region and to a CD4 or CD8 class using the MIRA data. Log10-transformed breadth and depth values were compared by one-way ANOVA with Sidak's multiple comparisons tests. In its TCRdb copy, this immuneACCESS table keeps in-frame sequences only and misses some clones. Where compared with another copy, unresolved V genes explain less than half of these, and the others have no known cause. That table furnishes V, J and clone size, whereas the DNA furnished D and trimming. The sample includes some 110,000 clones, with roughly 91% observed a single time. Less than 8.5% of the sample comes from the top ten.

Summary of the overall study and its limitations: Because no day 14 peak-response samples were available, repertoires were characterized only after the peak T cell response. In the small 56-69-year group, the increase in depth fell short of significance, most likely because of low power. Nearly half of unique spike-specific TCRs reportedly recognized epitopes outside regions mutated in the B.1.351 and B.1.1.7 variants. Conclusions about previously exposed vaccinees are limited because only five or six AZD1222 recipients were SARS-CoV-2 seropositive at baseline. Vaccine-associated CD4 TCRs spanned the whole spike protein, with dominant responses in regions 160-218 and 743-854. A significant rise in spike-specific TCR breadth and depth was observed after two AZD1222 doses relative to day 0 and relative to MenACWY recipients. Participants were mostly white British and included more females than males, and it was suggested by the authors that clonal diversity may have been underestimated.

The junction shows trimming of 6 bases on V and 4 bases on J, plus 21 bases between the germline ends. Including the terminal cysteine and phenylalanine, the CDR3 comprises 16 residues. Of all the DNA, just the CDR3 is kept, 48 bases in frame from base 1. The germline V gene provides CDR1 SGHAT and CDR2 FQNNGV. The clonotype comes from an adult who received the AZD1222 COVID-19 vaccine. The sample here was peripheral blood, taken 28 days after the second AZD1222 dose. In this chain, TRBV11-2 is recombined with TRBJ1-1, with TRBD1 tentatively as D gene (6 bases match). The sequence in DNA is TGTGCCAGCAGTCCTCAGGGGCAGGGGAAATTCACTGAAGCTTTCTTT. Its protein product is CASSPQGQGKFTEAFF.